This T cell receptor (beta chain) was sequenced for a study of Ad26.COV2.S vaccination and SARS-CoV-2 variants. Study-level results: Non-spike TCR breadth showed similarity between vaccine and placebo recipients. Responses of spike-specific T cells (both CD8+ and CD4+) reportedly showed substantial breadth after vaccination. Ad26.COV2.S recipients had broader spike-specific TCRs (P = 0.0014). Analytic work on TCR breadth and depth might have understated the full extent of total T cell responses.

As to this clone: What it binds is not known.

Sequencing was performed with immunoSEQ multiplex PCR; in TCRdb, only in-frame clones are kept and a portion is missing. The sample holds 300,000 to 400,000 clones, about 90% seen once. Between the trimmed V and J ends, which lost 2 bases and 10 bases, there was a span of 12 bases. Germline CDR1 MNHEY, CDR2 SVGAGI. The CDR3 is made up of 13 amino acids. This specimen consisted of peripheral blood, obtained after recovery from COVID-19. This chain joins TRBV6-5 and TRBJ2-1; maybe TRBD2 (6 bases). The sequence was obtained from a human donor who had recovered from COVID-19. CDR3 bases: TGTGCCAGCAGTTACGGAGGGTCCCGGGAGCAGTTCTTC. Protein: CASSYGGSREQFF.